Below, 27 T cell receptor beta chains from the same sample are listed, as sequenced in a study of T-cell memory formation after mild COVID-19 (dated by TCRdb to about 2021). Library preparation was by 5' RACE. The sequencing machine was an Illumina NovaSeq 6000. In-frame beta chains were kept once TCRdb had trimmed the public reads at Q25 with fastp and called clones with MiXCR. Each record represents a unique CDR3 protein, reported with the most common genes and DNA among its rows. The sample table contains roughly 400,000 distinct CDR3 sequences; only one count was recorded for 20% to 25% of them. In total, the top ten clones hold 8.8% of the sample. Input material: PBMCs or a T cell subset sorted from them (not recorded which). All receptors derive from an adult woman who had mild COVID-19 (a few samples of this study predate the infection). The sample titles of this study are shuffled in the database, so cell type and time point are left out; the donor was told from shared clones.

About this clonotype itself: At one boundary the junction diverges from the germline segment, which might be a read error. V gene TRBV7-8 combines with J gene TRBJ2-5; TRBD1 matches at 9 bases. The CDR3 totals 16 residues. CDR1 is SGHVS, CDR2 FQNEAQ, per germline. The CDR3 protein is CASSLAGGTGTENQYF. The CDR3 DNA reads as TGTGCCAGCAGCTTAGCAGGAGGGACAGGGACGGAGAACCAGTACTTC.

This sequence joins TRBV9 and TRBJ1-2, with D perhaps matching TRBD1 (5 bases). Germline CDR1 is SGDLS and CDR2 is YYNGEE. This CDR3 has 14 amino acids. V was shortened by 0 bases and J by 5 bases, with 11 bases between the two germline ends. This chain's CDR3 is CASSVGGASYGYTF. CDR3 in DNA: TGTGCCAGCAGCGTAGGTGGGGCATCGTATGGCTACACCTTC.

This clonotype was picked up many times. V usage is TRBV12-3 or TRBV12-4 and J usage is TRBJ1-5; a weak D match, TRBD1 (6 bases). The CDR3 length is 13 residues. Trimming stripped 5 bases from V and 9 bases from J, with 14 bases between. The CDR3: CASSLQEGGPQHF. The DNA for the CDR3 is TGTGCCAGCAGTCTCCAAGAAGGGGGGCCCCAGCATTTT.

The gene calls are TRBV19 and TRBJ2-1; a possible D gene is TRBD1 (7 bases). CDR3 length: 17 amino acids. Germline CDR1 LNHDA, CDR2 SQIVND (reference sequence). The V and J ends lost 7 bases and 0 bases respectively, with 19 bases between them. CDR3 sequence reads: CASKEGQPMSSYNEQFF. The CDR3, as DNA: TGTGCCAGTAAGGAGGGACAGCCGATGAGCTCCTACAATGAGCAGTTCTTC. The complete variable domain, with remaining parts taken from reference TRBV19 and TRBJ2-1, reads DGGITQSPKYLFRKEGQNVTLSCEQNLNHDAMYWYRQDPGQGLRLIYYSQIVNDFQKGDIAEGYSVSREKKESFPLTVTSAQKNPTAFYLCASKEGQPMSSYNEQFFGPGTRLTVL.

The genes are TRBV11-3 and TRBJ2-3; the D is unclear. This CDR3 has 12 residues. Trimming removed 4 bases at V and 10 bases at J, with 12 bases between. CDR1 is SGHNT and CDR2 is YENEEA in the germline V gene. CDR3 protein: CASSSLSVPQYF. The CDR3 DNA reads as TGTGCCAGCAGCTCTCTTTCTGTTCCGCAGTATTTT.

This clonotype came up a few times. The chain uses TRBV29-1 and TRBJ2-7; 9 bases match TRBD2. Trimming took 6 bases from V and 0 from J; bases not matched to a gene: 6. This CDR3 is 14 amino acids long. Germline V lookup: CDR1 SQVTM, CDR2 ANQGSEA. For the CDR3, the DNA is TGCAGCGTGGATATTAGCGGGAGCTCCTACGAGCAGTACTTC. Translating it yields CSVDISGSSYEQYF.

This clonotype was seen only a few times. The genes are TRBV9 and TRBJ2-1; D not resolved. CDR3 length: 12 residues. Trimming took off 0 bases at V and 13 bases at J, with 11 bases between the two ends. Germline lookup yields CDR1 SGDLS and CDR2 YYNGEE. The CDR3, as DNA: TGTGCCAGCAGCGTAGCCGATGGCCTACAGTTCTTC. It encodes CASSVADGLQFF.

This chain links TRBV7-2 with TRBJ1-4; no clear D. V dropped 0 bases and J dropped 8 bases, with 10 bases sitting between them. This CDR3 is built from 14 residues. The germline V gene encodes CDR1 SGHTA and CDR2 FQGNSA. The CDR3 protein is CASSLAGFGEKLFF. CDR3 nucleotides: TGTGCCAGCAGCTTAGCAGGATTTGGAGAAAAACTGTTTTTT.

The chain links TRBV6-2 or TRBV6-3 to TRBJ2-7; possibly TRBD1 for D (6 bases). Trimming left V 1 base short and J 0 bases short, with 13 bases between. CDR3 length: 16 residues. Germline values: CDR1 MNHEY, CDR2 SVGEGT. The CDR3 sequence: CASSYYRDTYSYEQYF. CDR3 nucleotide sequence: TGTGCCAGCAGTTACTACCGGGACACTTACTCCTACGAGCAGTACTTC.

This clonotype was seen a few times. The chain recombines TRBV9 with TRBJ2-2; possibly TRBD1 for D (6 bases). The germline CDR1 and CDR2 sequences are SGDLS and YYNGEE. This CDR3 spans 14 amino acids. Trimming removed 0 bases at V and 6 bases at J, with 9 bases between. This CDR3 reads CASSVDNRAGELFF. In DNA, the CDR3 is TGTGCCAGCAGCGTAGACAACAGGGCCGGGGAGCTGTTTTTT.

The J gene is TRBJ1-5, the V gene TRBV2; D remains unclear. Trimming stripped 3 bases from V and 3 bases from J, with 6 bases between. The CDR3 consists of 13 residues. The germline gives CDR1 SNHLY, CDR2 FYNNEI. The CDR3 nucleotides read TGTGCCAGCAGTGACACCTTCAATCAGCCCCAGCATTTT. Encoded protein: CASSDTFNQPQHF.

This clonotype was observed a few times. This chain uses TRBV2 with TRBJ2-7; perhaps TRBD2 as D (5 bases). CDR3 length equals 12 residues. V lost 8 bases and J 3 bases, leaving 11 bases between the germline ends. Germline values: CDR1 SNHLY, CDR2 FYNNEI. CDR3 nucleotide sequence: TGTGCCAGCTTTCGAGGAGGCTACGAGCAGTACTTC. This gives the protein CASFRGGYEQYF.

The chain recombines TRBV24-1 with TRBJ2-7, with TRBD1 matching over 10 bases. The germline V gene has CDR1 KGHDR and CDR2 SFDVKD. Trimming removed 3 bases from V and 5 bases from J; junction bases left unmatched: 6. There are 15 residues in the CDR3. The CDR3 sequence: CATSDPGQGNDEQYF. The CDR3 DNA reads TGTGCCACCAGTGATCCGGGACAGGGGAACGACGAGCAGTACTTC.

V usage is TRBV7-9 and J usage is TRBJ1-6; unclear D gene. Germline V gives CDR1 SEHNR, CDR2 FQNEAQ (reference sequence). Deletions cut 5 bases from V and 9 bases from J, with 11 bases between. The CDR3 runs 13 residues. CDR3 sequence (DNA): TGTGCCAGCAGCCCGGCGGATAGTTCACCCCTCCACTTT. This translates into CASSPADSSPLHF.

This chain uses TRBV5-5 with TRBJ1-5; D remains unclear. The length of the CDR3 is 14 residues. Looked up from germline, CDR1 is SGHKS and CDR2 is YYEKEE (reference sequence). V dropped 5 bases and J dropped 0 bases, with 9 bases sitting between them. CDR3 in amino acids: CASSREFSNQPQHF. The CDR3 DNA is TGTGCCAGCAGTCGGGAATTTAGCAATCAGCCCCAGCATTTT.

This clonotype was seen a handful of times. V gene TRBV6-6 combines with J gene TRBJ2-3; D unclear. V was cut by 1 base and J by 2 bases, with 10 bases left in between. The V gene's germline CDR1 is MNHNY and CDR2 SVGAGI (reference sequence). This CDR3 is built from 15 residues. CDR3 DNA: TGTGCCAGCAGTTACTTGACTGAGACCACAGATACGCAGTATTTT. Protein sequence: CASSYLTETTDTQYF.

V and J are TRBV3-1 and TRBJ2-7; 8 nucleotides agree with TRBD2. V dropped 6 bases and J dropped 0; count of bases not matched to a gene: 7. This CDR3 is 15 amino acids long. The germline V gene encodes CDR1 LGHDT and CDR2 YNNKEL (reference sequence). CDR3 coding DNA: TGTGCCAGCAGTTTAGCGGGACTATACTCCTACGAGCAGTACTTC. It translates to CASSLAGLYSYEQYF.

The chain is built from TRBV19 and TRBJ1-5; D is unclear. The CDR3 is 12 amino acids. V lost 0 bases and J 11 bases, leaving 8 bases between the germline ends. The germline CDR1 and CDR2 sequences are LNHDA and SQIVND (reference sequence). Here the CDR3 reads CASSIDSLTQHF. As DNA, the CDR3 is TGTGCCAGTAGTATAGACTCCCTGACCCAGCATTTT.

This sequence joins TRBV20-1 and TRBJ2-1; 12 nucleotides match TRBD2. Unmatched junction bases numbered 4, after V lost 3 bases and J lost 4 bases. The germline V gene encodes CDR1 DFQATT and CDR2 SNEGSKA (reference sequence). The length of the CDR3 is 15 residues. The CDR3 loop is CSASPGTSGYNEQFF. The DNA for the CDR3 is TGCAGTGCTAGCCCTGGGACTAGCGGGTACAATGAGCAGTTCTTC.

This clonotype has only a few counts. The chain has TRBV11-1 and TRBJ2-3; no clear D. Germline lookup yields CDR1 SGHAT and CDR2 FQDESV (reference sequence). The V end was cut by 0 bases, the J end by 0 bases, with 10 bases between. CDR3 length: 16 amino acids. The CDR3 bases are TGTGCCAGCAGCTTAGCGGCCTCTTCTAGCACAGATACGCAGTATTTT. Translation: CASSLAASSSTDTQYF.

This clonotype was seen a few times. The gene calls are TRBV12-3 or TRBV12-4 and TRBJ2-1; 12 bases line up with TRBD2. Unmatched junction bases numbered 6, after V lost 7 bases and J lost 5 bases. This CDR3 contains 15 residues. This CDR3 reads CASTLAGGTHNEQFF. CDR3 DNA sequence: TGTGCCAGCACTCTAGCGGGGGGGACCCACAATGAGCAGTTCTTC.

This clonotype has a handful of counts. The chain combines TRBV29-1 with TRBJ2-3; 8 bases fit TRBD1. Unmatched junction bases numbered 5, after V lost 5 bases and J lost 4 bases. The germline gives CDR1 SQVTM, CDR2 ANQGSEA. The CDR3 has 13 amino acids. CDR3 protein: CSVLRQGPDTQYF. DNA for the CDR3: TGCAGCGTTTTGAGACAGGGGCCAGATACGCAGTATTTT.

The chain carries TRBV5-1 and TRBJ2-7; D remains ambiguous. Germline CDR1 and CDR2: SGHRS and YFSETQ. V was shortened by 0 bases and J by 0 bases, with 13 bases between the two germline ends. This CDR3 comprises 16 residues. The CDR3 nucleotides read TGCGCCAGCAGCTTGGAACAGCCAGCGAGCTCCTACGAGCAGTACTTC. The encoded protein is CASSLEQPASSYEQYF.

The DNA of the CDR3 is TGTGCCAGTAGTAGGACAGGGGAGGTGATGAACACTGAAGCTTTCTTT. It specifies CASSRTGEVMNTEAFF. The chain carries TRBV19 and TRBJ1-1; TRBD1 agrees at 9 bases. The CDR3 is 16 residues long. V lost 4 bases to trimming and J lost 0 bases; unmatched junction nucleotides: 6. Germline CDR1 is LNHDA and CDR2 is SQIVND (reference sequence).

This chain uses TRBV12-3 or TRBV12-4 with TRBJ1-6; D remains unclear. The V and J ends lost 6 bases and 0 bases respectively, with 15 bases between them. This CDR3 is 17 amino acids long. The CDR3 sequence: CASSLDSPSSYNSPLHF. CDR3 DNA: TGTGCCAGCAGCCTGGACTCGCCGAGCTCCTATAATTCACCCCTCCACTTT.

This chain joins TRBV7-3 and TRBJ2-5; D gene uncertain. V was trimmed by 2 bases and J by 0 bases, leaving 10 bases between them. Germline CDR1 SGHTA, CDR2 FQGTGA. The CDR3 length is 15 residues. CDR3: CASSLSGLYQETQYF. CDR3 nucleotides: TGTGCCAGCAGCTTATCGGGTCTCTACCAAGAGACCCAGTACTTC.

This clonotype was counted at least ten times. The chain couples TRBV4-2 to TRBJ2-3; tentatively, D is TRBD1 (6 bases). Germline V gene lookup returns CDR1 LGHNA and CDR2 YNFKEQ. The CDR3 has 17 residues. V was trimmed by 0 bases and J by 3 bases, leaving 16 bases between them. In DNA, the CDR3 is TGTGCCAGCAGCCAAGAGGTAGGGGACACATCTACAGATACGCAGTATTTT. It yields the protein CASSQEVGDTSTDTQYF.